Below are 8 T cell receptor beta chains sequenced from a single sample in a study of cytomegalovirus exposure and HLA in healthy donors. Researchers ran the PCR with 60 Vbeta and 13 Jbeta primers. TCRdb's table, derived via immunoSEQ multiplex PCR, lists solely in-frame clones and lacks some. The data contain around 140,000 clones, around 80% of them seen just once; the ten biggest clones take up approximately 1.5%. The source material was PBMCs. Source of these receptors: a man aged 25 to 45 in good health and CMV-seropositive.

The sample holds one count of this clone. This chain links TRBV5-4 with TRBJ2-7; TRBD2 matches 9 bases. This CDR3 is 16 amino acids long. The V segment lost 3 bases and the J segment 3 bases; nucleotides outside the gene matches: 10. Germline lookup yields CDR1 SGHNT and CDR2 YYREEE (reference sequence). CDR3 in amino acids: CASSSTSSGAYYEQYF. The CDR3 DNA sequence: TGTGCCAGCAGCTCAACCTCTAGCGGGGCCTACTACGAGCAGTACTTC.

The chain carries TRBV15 and TRBJ1-1; D gene uncertain. The V gene's germline CDR1 is LNHNV and CDR2 YYDKDF (reference sequence). V was trimmed by 6 bases and J by 1 base, leaving 6 bases between them. CDR3 length equals 12 residues. The CDR3 is CATRHTNTEAFF. Written as DNA, the CDR3 is TGTGCCACCAGACACACGAACACTGAAGCTTTCTTT.

The V gene is TRBV6-1, the J gene TRBJ2-7, with 8 bases fitting TRBD1. This CDR3 has 13 residues. The germline V gene encodes CDR1 MNHNS and CDR2 SASEGT. V dropped 6 bases and J dropped 3; count of bases not matched to a gene: 4. The CDR3 region has the DNA TGTGCCAGCAGACCGGGACAGGACTACGAGCAGTACTTC. The encoded protein is CASRPGQDYEQYF.

The V call is TRBV7-9, the J call TRBJ1-1; TRBD1 matches 9 bases. The germline V gene encodes CDR1 SEHNR and CDR2 FQNEAQ (reference sequence). After removal of 5 bases from V and 11 bases from J, the junction contained 18 bases not matched to a gene. The CDR3 spans 16 residues. This CDR3 is CASSTGGDETIDGAFF. The CDR3 bases are TGTGCCAGCAGCACAGGGGGCGATGAAACAATAGATGGGGCTTTCTTT.

This clone was observed once. The chain has TRBV5-1 and TRBJ2-3, with 9 bases that match TRBD2. Per germline, CDR1 SGHRS and CDR2 YFSETQ. The CDR3 runs to 19 residues. V dropped 4 bases and J dropped 0; count of bases not matched to a gene: 15. The CDR3 is CASSLPGGSGSRSTDTQYF. The CDR3 DNA sequence: TGCGCCAGCAGCCTTCCCGGGGGTAGCGGGAGCCGGAGCACAGATACGCAGTATTTT.

The V gene is TRBV28, the J gene TRBJ1-1; no clear D gene. CDR3 length: 16 amino acids. Germline CDR1 reads MDHEN; CDR2 reads SYDVKM. Trimming pared 6 bases from V and 2 bases from J, leaving 19 bases between. CDR3 protein: CASSLTPGAGNTEAFF. The CDR3 coding sequence is TGTGCCAGCAGCCTTACCCCGGGAGCCGGAAACACTGAAGCTTTCTTT.

This chain joins TRBV4-1 and TRBJ2-2; 10 bases line up with TRBD1. Germline assignment: CDR1 MGHRA and CDR2 YSYEKL. Germline trimming cut 4 bases from V and 4 bases from J; bases unmatched to any gene: 3. The CDR3 extends over 15 amino acids. The CDR3 loop is CASSRGTGVTGELFF. The CDR3 DNA sequence: TGCGCCAGCAGCCGCGGGACAGGGGTCACCGGGGAGCTGTTTTTT.

The rearrangement links TRBV28 to TRBJ1-2; 8 bases fit TRBD1. V dropped 2 bases and J dropped 2; count of bases not matched to a gene: 4. CDR1 is MDHEN and CDR2 is SYDVKM in the germline V gene. The CDR3 spans 15 residues. CDR3 in amino acids: CASSLPRTGNYGYTF. CDR3 sequence (DNA): TGTGCCAGCAGTTTACCCCGGACAGGGAACTATGGCTACACCTTC.